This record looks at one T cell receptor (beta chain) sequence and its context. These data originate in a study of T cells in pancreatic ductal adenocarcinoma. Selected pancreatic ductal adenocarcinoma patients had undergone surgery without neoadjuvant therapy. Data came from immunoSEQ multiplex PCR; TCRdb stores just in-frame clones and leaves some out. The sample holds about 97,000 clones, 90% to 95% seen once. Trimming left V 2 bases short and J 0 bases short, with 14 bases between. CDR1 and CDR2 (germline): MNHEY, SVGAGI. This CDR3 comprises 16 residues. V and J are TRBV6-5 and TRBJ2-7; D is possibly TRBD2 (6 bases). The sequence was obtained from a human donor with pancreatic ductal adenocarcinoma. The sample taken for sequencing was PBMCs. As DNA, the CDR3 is TGTGCCAGCAGTTACGGCGGGGTAGCGTTCTCCTACGAGCAGTACTTC. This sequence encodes CASSYGGVAFSYEQYF.